Presented here are 17 T cell receptor beta chains from one specimen sequenced in a study of shared clonotypes between healthy human individuals. The data were produced by immunoSEQ multiplex PCR, yet TCRdb's version contains in-frame clones alone and is incomplete. Of about 2.3 million clones in the sample, 93% are singletons; the top ten hold 0.3% to 0.4%. Sequenced: naive CD4+ T cells from PBMCs. The subset was: CD45RA+ positively selected. The source is a man younger than 35 in good health. Some clones in this sample may be carry-over from other donors' samples.

This chain joins TRBV2 and TRBJ2-7, with D tentatively TRBD1 (5 bases). The CDR3 covers 15 residues. Germline lookup yields CDR1 SNHLY and CDR2 FYNNEI. V dropped 3 bases and J dropped 0 bases, with 12 bases sitting between them. The CDR3 reads CASSDSQGASYEQYF. Written as DNA, the CDR3 is TGTGCCAGCAGTGATTCTCAGGGCGCCTCCTACGAGCAGTACTTC.

The V gene is TRBV10-3, the J gene TRBJ2-1, with D unclear. V shed 3 bases and J shed 2 bases, with 8 bases lying between them. Germline V gene lookup returns CDR1 ENHRY and CDR2 SYGVKD. CDR3 length: 14 amino acids. The CDR3 sequence is CAISEVGPYNEQFF. The CDR3 region has the DNA TGTGCCATCAGTGAAGTGGGCCCCTACAATGAGCAGTTCTTC.

This clone was seen only a few times. The rearrangement uses TRBV7-8 and TRBJ1-1; a possible D gene is TRBD1 (5 bases). This CDR3 region has 13 residues. Trimming stripped 4 bases from V and 2 bases from J, with 8 bases between. Germline V CDR1 and CDR2: SGHVS, FQNEAQ. The CDR3 loop is CASSWGINTEAFF. CDR3 in DNA: TGTGCCAGCAGCTGGGGGATTAACACTGAAGCTTTCTTT.

This chain uses TRBV9 with TRBJ2-2, with D unclear. V was pared by 3 bases and J by 4 bases, with 4 bases between. This CDR3 spans 12 amino acids. Germline assignment: CDR1 SGDLS and CDR2 YYNGEE. The CDR3, as DNA: TGTGCCAGCAGCGAATTCACCGGGGAGCTGTTTTTT. The encoded protein is CASSEFTGELFF.

This chain connects TRBV19 to TRBJ1-1; TRBD1 is a possible D gene (6 bases). The length of the CDR3 is 16 residues. Between the trimmed V and J ends, which lost 3 bases and 3 bases, there was a span of 17 bases. CDR1 and CDR2 from the germline V gene are LNHDA and SQIVND (reference sequence). The CDR3 region has the DNA TGTGCCAGTAGTATCGAGCTTGGGGGGCCGGACACTGAAGCTTTCTTT. Protein sequence: CASSIELGGPDTEAFF.

This chain uses TRBV7-3 with TRBJ2-3; D gene uncertain. Germline V CDR1 and CDR2: SGHTA, FQGTGA. V dropped 3 bases and J dropped 0 bases, with 10 bases sitting between them. The CDR3 has 15 amino acids. The CDR3: CASSFRQPSTDTQYF. The CDR3 nucleotides read TGTGCCAGCAGCTTCCGCCAGCCGAGCACAGATACGCAGTATTTT.

The rearrangement uses TRBV10-3 and TRBJ2-7; weak D call: TRBD2 (6 bases). Trimming left V 6 bases short and J 4 bases short, with 16 bases between. Germline V gene lookup returns CDR1 ENHRY and CDR2 SYGVKD. The CDR3 covers 14 residues. CDR3 sequence: CAIRGTLRQYEQYF. The CDR3 coding sequence is TGTGCCATCAGGGGGACTTTAAGACAGTACGAGCAGTACTTC.

This clone was seen once. The chain joins TRBV19 to TRBJ2-7; possible D gene TRBD1, 6 bases. The CDR3 covers 14 residues. The V and J ends lost 5 bases and 3 bases respectively, with 14 bases between them. The germline CDR1 and CDR2 sequences are LNHDA and SQIVND (reference sequence). The CDR3 nucleotides are TGTGCCAGTAGTGAGGGGGTCCTCTACTACGAGCAGTACTTC. Translating it yields CASSEGVLYYEQYF.

The V call is TRBV5-1, the J call TRBJ2-5, with 10 bases matching TRBD1. Germline V CDR1 and CDR2: SGHRS, YFSETQ. The CDR3 sequence is 15 residues long. The V and J ends lost 0 bases and 5 bases, in that order; junction bases with no gene match: 4. CDR3 in DNA: TGCGCCAGCAGCTTGGAGACAGGGGGCAGCGAGACCCAGTACTTC. It encodes CASSLETGGSETQYF.

The chain has TRBV28 and TRBJ2-7; 7 bases line up with TRBD2. The germline gives CDR1 MDHEN, CDR2 SYDVKM. J was trimmed by 2 bases and V by 5 bases; bases with no gene match: 6. This CDR3 comprises 14 residues. The CDR3 spells CASSDGLVPYEQYF. CDR3 coding DNA: TGTGCCAGCAGTGACGGACTAGTCCCCTACGAGCAGTACTTC.

V is TRBV5-1 and J is TRBJ1-1; D gene unclear. Per the germline V gene, CDR1 is SGHRS and CDR2 is YFSETQ. This CDR3 spans 14 amino acids. V was clipped by 5 bases and J by 1 base, with 12 bases between them. CDR3 in amino acids: CASRTYIGNTEAFF. In DNA form, the CDR3 reads TGCGCCAGCAGGACATATATCGGGAACACTGAAGCTTTCTTT. Based on the CDR3 plus reference TRBV5-1 and TRBJ1-1, the full variable domain is KAGVTQTPRYLIKTRGQQVTLSCSPISGHRSVSWYQQTPGQGLQFLFEYFSETQRNKGNFPGRFSGRQFSNSRSEMNVSTLELGDSALYLCASRTYIGNTEAFFGQGTRLTVV.

The chain couples TRBV10-3 to TRBJ1-1; D gene uncertain. V lost 0 bases and J lost 4, with 9 bases in between. Germline CDR1 ENHRY, CDR2 SYGVKD. The CDR3 consists of 14 residues. The CDR3 DNA is TGTGCCATCAGTGAGTCCGTCTCGGGCACTGAAGCTTTCTTT. This codes for CAISESVSGTEAFF.

The V and J genes are TRBV9 and TRBJ1-3, with TRBD1 matching over 10 bases. This CDR3 contains 18 residues. Germline V gene data show CDR1 as SGDLS and CDR2 as YYNGEE. V lost 4 bases to trimming and J lost 2 bases; unmatched junction nucleotides: 12. Here the CDR3 reads CASSSGDRGMVAGNTIYF. The CDR3 nucleotides read TGTGCCAGCAGCTCCGGGGACAGGGGAATGGTCGCTGGAAACACCATATATTTT.

V usage is TRBV2 and J usage is TRBJ2-7, with D maybe TRBD2 (6 bases). This CDR3 has 15 residues. In germline, CDR1 is SNHLY, CDR2 FYNNEI. V was pared by 7 bases and J by 4 bases, with 20 bases between. CDR3 coding DNA: TGTGCCAGCACCGAGTTGGGGGTTGGAGGGTACGAGCAGTACTTC. Residues: CASTELGVGGYEQYF.

This chain links TRBV7-2 with TRBJ1-6; D is uncertain. Germline CDR1 is SGHTA and CDR2 is FQGNSA. V was cut by 4 bases and J by 4 bases, with 14 bases left in between. There are 16 residues in the CDR3. As DNA, the CDR3 is TGTGCCAGCAGCTCGGGGTGGCAGGCGTATAATTCACCCCTCCACTTT. It specifies CASSSGWQAYNSPLHF. The full variable domain, in which reference TRBV7-2 and TRBJ1-6 provide the parts outside the CDR3, is GAGVSQSPSNKVTEKGKDVELRCDPISGHTALYWYRQSLGQGLEFLIYFQGNSAPDKSGLPSDRFSAERTGGSVSTLTIQRTQQEDSAVYLCASSSGWQAYNSPLHFGNGTRLTVT.

The V call is TRBV7-9, the J call TRBJ2-3, with 10 bases fitting TRBD2. V trimming: 5 bases; J trimming: 2 bases; junction bases outside the gene matches: 10. The germline CDR1 and CDR2 sequences are SEHNR and FQNEAQ (reference sequence). The CDR3 totals 17 residues. CDR3 nucleotides: TGTGCCAGCAGCCCTAAGGGTACTAGCGGGATCACAGATACGCAGTATTTT. This encodes CASSPKGTSGITDTQYF.

The chain links TRBV28 to TRBJ2-1, with TRBD1 matching 10 bases. The CDR3 runs to 15 residues. Germline values: CDR1 MDHEN, CDR2 SYDVKM. The V gene end was trimmed by 5 bases and the J gene end by 7 bases; junction bases not matched to a gene: 8. The CDR3 region is CASSPGTGVINEQFF. For the CDR3, the DNA is TGTGCCAGCAGTCCAGGGACAGGGGTTATAAATGAGCAGTTCTTC.